This record covers a single T cell receptor (beta chain). This clone's antigen is unknown. There are no base qualities to consult, and no much larger clone falls within one base. This sample was included in a study of T cell responses to AZD1222 COVID-19 vaccine (TCRdb year 2021). Regarding the complete study: AZD1222 recipients with second doses at about 4 weeks or about 12 weeks were pooled, because spike-specific TCR depth and breadth did not differ between schedules. A total of just over 230 trial participants underwent TCR sequencing, of whom about 210 had received two doses of AZD1222 and around 25 had received two doses of the MenACWY control vaccine. Enrollment into the trials was organized by age into subgroups of 18-55, 56-69 and 70-plus years, and those subgroups contained about 160, 30 and 59 TCR-sequenced participants, respectively. Study-level results and caveats: The vaccine-associated CD4 TCRs covered the entire spike protein, and the dominant responses fell in regions 160-218 and 743-854. Participants were mostly white British and included more females than males, and it was suggested by the authors that clonal diversity may have been underestimated. In the small 56-69-year group, the increase in depth fell short of significance, most likely because of low power. Nearly half of unique spike-specific TCRs reportedly recognized epitopes outside regions mutated in the B.1.351 and B.1.1.7 variants. Because no samples from the day 14 peak response were available, repertoires could be characterized only after the peak T cell response. A significant rise in spike-specific TCR breadth and depth was observed after two AZD1222 doses relative to day 0 and relative to MenACWY recipients. Conclusions about previously exposed vaccinees are limited, since just five or six AZD1222 recipients were seropositive for SARS-CoV-2 at baseline.

Deletion took 6 bases off V and 5 bases off J, with a span of 10 bases between the germline ends. From the germline V gene (reference sequence), CDR1 is LGHDT and CDR2 is YNNKEL. The CDR3 starts with the cysteine, ends with the phenylalanine, and has 13 residues. Only the CDR3 DNA is retained, 39 bases long and in frame from the first base. The CDR3 regions of human TCRbeta chains were analyzed by immunosequencing. Processing in the source paper ran as follows. Repertoire TCRs were checked for matches against a reference library of SARS-CoV-2-specific TCRs that had been generated using the MIRA antigen-specificity platform. Breadth was defined as the fraction of unique TCRs that were SARS-CoV-2-associated. Depth was defined as the fraction of total T cells that were SARS-CoV-2-associated. Each spike-specific TCR was assigned to its reactive spike region and to a CD4 or CD8 class using the MIRA data. Log10-transformed breadth and depth values were compared by one-way ANOVA with Sidak's multiple comparisons tests. This is the immuneACCESS table as TCRdb keeps it, with only in-frame sequences that have V and J called. A part of the clones is gone; compared with another copy, unresolved V genes explain less than half, and the rest is unexplained. That table gives V, J and clone size, and the DNA gave D and trimming. This sample gives about 140,000 clones in total; around 89% of them show up just once. Approximately 1.5% of the sample belongs to the ten largest clones.

The time point label for this specimen denotes: baseline before first vaccination. Vaccinee samples were obtained from the UK trials COV001 and COV002, which included a single-blind randomized controlled phase 2/3 trial of AZD1222 (ChAdOx1 nCoV-19) in healthy adults. For TCRbeta chain sequencing, PBMC samples were collected from trial participants at day 0 and at day 28 after the second dose. Sequencing was performed on peripheral blood, taken on day 0 of AZD1222 vaccination. The receptor was derived from an adult in good health. The chain uses TRBV3-1 (or the pseudogene TRBV3-2) and TRBJ2-2; TRBD1 is possibly the D segment (5 matching bases). The CDR3 here reads CASSLTGTGELFF. The nucleotide sequence reads TGTGCCAGCAGTCTCACAGGAACCGGGGAGCTGTTTTTT.